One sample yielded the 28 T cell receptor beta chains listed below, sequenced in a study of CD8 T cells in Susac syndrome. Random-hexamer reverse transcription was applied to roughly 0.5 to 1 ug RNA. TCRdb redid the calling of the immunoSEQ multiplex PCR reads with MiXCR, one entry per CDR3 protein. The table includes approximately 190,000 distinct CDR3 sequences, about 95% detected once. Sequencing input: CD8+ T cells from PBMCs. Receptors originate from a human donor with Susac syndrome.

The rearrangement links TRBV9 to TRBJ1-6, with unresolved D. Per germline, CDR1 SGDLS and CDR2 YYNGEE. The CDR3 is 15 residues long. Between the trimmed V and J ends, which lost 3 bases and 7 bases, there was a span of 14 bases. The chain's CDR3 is CASSAYSTGNSPLHF. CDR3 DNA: TGTGCCAGCAGCGCCTATTCGACGGGGAATTCACCCCTCCACTTT.

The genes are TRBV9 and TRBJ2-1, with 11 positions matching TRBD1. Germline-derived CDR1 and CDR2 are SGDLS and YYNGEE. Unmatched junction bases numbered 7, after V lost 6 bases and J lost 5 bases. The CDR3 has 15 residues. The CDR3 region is CASTVGQGDNNEQFF. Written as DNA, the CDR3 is TGTGCCAGCACGGTGGGACAGGGGGATAACAATGAGCAGTTCTTC.

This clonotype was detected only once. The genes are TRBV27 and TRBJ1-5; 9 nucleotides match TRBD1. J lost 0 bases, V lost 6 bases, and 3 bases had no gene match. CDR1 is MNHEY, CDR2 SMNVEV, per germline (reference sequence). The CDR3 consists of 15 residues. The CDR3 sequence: CASRQGAFSNQPQHF. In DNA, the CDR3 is TGTGCCAGCAGACAGGGGGCATTTAGCAATCAGCCCCAGCATTTT.

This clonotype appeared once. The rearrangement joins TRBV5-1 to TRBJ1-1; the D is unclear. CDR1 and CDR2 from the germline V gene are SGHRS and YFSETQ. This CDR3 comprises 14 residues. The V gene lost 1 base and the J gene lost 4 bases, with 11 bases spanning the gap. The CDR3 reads CASSLSSQSTEAFF. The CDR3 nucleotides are TGCGCCAGCAGCTTGTCCTCTCAAAGCACTGAAGCTTTCTTT.

The CDR3 DNA reads TGTGCCAGCAGTTTTGATTCTGGCAGGCCGGGGGGCTACACCTTC. Translated, it gives CASSFDSGRPGGYTF. This chain joins TRBV12-3 or TRBV12-4 and TRBJ1-2, with D unresolved. The V end lost 3 bases, the J end lost 8 bases, and 19 bases lay between the germline ends. This CDR3 has 15 residues.

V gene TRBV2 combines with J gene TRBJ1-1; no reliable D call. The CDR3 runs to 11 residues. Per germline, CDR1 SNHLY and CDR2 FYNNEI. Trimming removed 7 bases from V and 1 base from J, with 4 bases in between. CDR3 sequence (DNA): TGTGCCAGCACGGGGAACACTGAAGCTTTCTTT. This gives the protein CASTGNTEAFF.

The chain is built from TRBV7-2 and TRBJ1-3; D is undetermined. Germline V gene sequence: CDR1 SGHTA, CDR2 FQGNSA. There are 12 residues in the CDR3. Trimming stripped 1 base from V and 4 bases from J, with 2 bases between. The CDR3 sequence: CASSLVGNTIYF. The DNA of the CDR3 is TGTGCCAGCAGCTTAGTCGGAAACACCATATATTTT.

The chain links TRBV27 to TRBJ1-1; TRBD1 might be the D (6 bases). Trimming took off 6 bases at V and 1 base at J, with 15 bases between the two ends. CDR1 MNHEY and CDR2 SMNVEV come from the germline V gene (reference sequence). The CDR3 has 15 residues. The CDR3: CASSLNRAPNTEAFF. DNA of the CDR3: TGTGCCAGCAGCCTAAACAGGGCCCCGAACACTGAAGCTTTCTTT.

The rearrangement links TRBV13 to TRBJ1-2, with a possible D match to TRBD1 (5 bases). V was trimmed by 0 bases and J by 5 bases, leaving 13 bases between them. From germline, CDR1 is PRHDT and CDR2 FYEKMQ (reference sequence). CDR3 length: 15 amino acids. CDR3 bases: TGTGCCAGCAGCTTAGGCCACGGAGGGGATTATGGCTACACCTTC. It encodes CASSLGHGGDYGYTF.

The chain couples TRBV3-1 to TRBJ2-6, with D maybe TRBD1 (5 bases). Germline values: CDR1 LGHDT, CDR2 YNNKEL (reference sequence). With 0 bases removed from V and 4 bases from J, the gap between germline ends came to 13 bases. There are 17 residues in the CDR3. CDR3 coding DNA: TGTGCCAGCAGCCAAGAACTCCAGGGAACCGGGGCCAACGTCCTGACTTTC. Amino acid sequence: CASSQELQGTGANVLTF.

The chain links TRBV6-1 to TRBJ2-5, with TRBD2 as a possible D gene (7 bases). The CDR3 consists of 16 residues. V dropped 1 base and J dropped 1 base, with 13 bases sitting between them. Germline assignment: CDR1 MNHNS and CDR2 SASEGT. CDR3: CASSEDREGTQETQYF. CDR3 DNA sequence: TGTGCCAGCAGTGAAGACAGGGAGGGTACCCAAGAGACCCAGTACTTC.

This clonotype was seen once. Here the CDR3 reads CASSLNPGRAGSTEAFF. The CDR3, as DNA: TGTGCCAGCAGTTTAAACCCGGGCAGGGCGGGGAGCACTGAAGCTTTCTTT. This chain connects TRBV12-3 or TRBV12-4 to TRBJ1-1; the D gene is possibly TRBD1 (5 bases). This CDR3 spans 17 amino acids. Between the trimmed V and J ends, which lost 2 bases and 4 bases, there was a span of 20 bases.

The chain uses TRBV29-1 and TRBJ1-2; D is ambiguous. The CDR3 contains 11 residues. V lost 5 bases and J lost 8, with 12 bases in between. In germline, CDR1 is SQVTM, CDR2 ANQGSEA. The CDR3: CSVPKTEGYTF. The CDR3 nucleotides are TGCAGCGTTCCAAAAACTGAGGGCTACACCTTC.

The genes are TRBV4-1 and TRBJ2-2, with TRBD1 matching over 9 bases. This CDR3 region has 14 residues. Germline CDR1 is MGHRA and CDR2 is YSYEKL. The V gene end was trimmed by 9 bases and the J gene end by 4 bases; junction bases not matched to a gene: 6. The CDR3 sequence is CASERDRATGELFF. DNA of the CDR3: TGCGCCAGTGAAAGGGACAGGGCCACCGGGGAGCTGTTTTTT.

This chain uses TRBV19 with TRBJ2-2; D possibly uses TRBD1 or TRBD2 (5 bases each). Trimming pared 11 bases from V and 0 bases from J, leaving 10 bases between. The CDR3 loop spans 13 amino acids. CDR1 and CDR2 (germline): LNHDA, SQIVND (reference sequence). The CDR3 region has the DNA TGTGCCGGGGGAACCTCGAACACCGGGGAGCTGTTTTTT. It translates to CAGGTSNTGELFF.

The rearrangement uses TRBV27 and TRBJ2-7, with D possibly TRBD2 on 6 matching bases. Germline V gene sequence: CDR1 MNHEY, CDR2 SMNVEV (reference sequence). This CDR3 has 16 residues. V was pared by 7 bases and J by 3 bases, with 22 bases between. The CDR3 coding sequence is TGTGCCAGCATGCTGACCGCCTTCGGGACTCACTACGAGCAGTACTTC. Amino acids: CASMLTAFGTHYEQYF.

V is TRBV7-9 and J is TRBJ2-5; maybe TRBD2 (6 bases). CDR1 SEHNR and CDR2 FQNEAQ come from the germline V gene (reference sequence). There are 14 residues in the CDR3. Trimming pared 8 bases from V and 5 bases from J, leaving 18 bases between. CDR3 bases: TGTGCCAGCCCTGAGGACGGAGGGGTGGAGACCCAGTACTTC. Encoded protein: CASPEDGGVETQYF.

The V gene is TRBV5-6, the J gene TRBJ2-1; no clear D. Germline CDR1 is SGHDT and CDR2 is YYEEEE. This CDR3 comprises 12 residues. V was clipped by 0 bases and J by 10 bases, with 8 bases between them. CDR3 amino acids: CASSLDVDEQFF. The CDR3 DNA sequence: TGTGCCAGCAGCTTGGATGTGGACGAGCAGTTCTTC.

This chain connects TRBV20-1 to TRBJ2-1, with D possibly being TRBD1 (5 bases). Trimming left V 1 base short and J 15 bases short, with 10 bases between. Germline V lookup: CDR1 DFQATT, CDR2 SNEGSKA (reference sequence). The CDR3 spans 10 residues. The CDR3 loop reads CSARGTKPFF. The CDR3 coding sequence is TGCAGTGCTAGAGGGACAAAGCCGTTCTTC.

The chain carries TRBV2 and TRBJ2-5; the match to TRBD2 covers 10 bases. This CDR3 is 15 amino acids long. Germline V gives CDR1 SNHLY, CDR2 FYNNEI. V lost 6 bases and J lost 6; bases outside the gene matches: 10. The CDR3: CASRDILAGEQTQYF. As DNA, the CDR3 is TGTGCCAGCAGGGATATTCTAGCGGGAGAACAGACCCAGTACTTC.

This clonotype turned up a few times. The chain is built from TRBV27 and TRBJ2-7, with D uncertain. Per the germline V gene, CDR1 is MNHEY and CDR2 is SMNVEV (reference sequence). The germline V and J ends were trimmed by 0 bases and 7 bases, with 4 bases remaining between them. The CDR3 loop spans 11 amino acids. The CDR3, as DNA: TGTGCCAGCAGTTTATCGGGGGAGCAGTACTTC. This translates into CASSLSGEQYF.

The CDR3 is CASSPTTDTQYF. DNA for the CDR3: TGTGCCAGCAGTCCAACCACAGATACGCAGTATTTT. The J gene is TRBJ2-3, the V gene TRBV2; D ambiguous. V was trimmed by 5 bases and J by 2 bases, leaving 5 bases between them. The CDR3 loop spans 12 amino acids. Germline values: CDR1 SNHLY, CDR2 FYNNEI.

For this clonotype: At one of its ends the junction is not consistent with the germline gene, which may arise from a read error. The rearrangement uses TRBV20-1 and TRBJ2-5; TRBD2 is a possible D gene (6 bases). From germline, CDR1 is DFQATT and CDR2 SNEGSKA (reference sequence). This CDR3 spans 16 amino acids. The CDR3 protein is CSGREGAGRIQETQYF. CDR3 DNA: TGCAGTGGTAGAGAAGGGGCGGGACGGATACAAGAGACCCAGTACTTC.

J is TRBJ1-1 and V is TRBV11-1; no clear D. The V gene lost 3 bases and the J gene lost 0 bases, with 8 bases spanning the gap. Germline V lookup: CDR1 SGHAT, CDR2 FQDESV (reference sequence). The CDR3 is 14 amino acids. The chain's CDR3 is CASSFSPVNTEAFF. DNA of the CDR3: TGTGCCAGCAGCTTCTCACCGGTGAACACTGAAGCTTTCTTT.

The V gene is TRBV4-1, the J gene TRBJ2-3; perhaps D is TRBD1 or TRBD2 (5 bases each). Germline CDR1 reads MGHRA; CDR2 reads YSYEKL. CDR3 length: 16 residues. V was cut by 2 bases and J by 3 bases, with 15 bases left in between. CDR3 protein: CASSQRPGTVTDTQYF. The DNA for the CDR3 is TGCGCCAGCAGCCAACGTCCCGGGACGGTAACAGATACGCAGTATTTT.

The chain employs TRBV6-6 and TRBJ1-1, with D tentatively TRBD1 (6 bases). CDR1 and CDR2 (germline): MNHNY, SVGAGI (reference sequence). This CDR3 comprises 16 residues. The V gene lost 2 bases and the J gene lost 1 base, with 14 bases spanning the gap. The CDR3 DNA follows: TGTGCCAGCAGTTACCCCACAGGGCGGACGAACACTGAAGCTTTCTTT. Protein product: CASSYPTGRTNTEAFF.

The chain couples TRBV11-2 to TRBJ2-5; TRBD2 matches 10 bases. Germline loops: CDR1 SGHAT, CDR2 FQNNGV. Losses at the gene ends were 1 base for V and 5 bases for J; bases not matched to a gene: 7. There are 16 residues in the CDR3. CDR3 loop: CASSLVPGTSAETQYF. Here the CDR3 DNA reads TGTGCCAGCAGCTTAGTCCCCGGGACTAGCGCGGAGACCCAGTACTTC.

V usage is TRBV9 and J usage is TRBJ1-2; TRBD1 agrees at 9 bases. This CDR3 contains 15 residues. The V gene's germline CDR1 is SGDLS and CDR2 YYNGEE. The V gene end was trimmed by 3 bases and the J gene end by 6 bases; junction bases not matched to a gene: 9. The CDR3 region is CASSDRDRVLDGYTF. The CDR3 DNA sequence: TGTGCCAGCAGCGATCGGGACAGGGTATTAGATGGCTACACCTTC.